The clone carrying this T cell receptor beta chain was recorded at least ten times. The V end was cut by 3 bases, the J end by 11 bases, with 11 bases between. Germline CDR1 and CDR2: LNHDA and SQIVND (reference sequence). This CDR3 region has 13 residues. These data belong to a study of T cell repertoires in cytomegalovirus infection. TCRdb redid the calling of the reads with MiXCR, one entry per CDR3 protein. The data contain 290,000 or so distinct CDR3 sequences, roughly a tenth of them seen just once; the ten biggest clones take up 2% to 3%. The sample taken for sequencing was PBMCs. The sequence was collected from a human donor in good health (CMV status not recorded). Some clones in this sample may be carry-over from other donors' samples. The chain has TRBV19 and TRBJ2-6; D may be TRBD1 (5 bases). This CDR3 reads CASSIGRGDVLTF. The DNA of the CDR3 is TGTGCCAGTAGTATCGGAAGGGGTGACGTCCTGACTTTC.